Listed here are 29 T cell receptor beta chains from one sample, sequenced in a study of response to subunit inactivated influenza vaccine. A single record per CDR3 protein comes from TCRdb applying MiXCR to the RT-PCR reads. The sample shows 860,000 or so distinct CDR3 sequences, about 20% of them seen only once. This material consisted of PBMCs from blood, taken about 5 days after vaccination. These receptors were collected from a man in his fifties or sixties who received an inactivated influenza vaccine.

This CDR3 is CATSFGVREKLFF. CDR3 nucleotide sequence: TGTGCCACCAGCTTCGGGGTGAGGGAAAAACTGTTTTTT. V usage is TRBV15 and J usage is TRBJ1-4; D is unresolved. This CDR3 comprises 13 residues. Germline-derived CDR1 and CDR2 are LNHNV and YYDKDF (reference sequence). The V gene lost 5 bases and the J gene lost 8 bases, with 12 bases spanning the gap.

This clonotype has just a few counts. This chain joins TRBV14 and TRBJ2-1, with D unresolved. Germline V gene sequence: CDR1 SGHDN, CDR2 FVKESK. This CDR3 contains 15 residues. V gave up 4 bases and J gave up 5 bases, with 15 bases separating them. CDR3 protein: CASSREVLGDNEQFF. CDR3 in DNA: TGTGCCAGCAGCCGCGAGGTTCTTGGGGACAATGAGCAGTTCTTC.

In this sample, this clonotype turned up many times. This chain uses TRBV7-9 with TRBJ2-1; D may correspond to TRBD1 or TRBD2 (5 bases each). Trimming shortened V by 4 bases and J by 7 bases, and 8 bases separated the two germline ends. The length of the CDR3 is 12 residues. Germline V gene lookup returns CDR1 SEHNR and CDR2 FQNEAQ (reference sequence). The CDR3 region is CASSWDGNEQFF. The DNA for the CDR3 is TGTGCCAGCAGCTGGGACGGGAATGAGCAGTTCTTC.

This clonotype was seen a handful of times. The chain combines TRBV24-1 with TRBJ2-3; 7 bases align to TRBD2. CDR1 is KGHDR and CDR2 is SFDVKD in the germline V gene. V trimming: 4 bases; J trimming: 0 bases; junction bases outside the gene matches: 6. CDR3 size: 16 residues. The CDR3: CATSDPRGESTDTQYF. Written as DNA, the CDR3 is TGTGCCACCAGTGACCCCCGGGGGGAGAGCACAGATACGCAGTATTTT.

The CDR3 is CSVRPGENYNEQFF. CDR3 in DNA: TGCAGTGTCCGGCCGGGAGAGAATTACAATGAGCAGTTCTTC. This chain links TRBV20-1 with TRBJ2-1, with D possibly TRBD2 on 6 matching bases. The CDR3 length is 14 residues. V shed 7 bases and J shed 4 bases, with 17 bases lying between them. From germline, CDR1 is DFQATT and CDR2 SNEGSKA (reference sequence).

This clonotype was seen at least ten times. This chain uses TRBV30 with TRBJ1-1; possible D gene TRBD1, 6 bases. The germline CDR1 and CDR2 sequences are GTSNPN and SVGIG (reference sequence). The germline V and J ends were trimmed by 0 bases and 0 bases, with 17 bases remaining between them. CDR3 length: 17 residues. The CDR3 region has the DNA TGTGCCTGGAGTGTGCAAAGGACAGCATCCATGAACACTGAAGCTTTCTTT. Protein product: CAWSVQRTASMNTEAFF.

The rearrangement uses TRBV20-1 and TRBJ2-3; D uncertain. The CDR3 has 15 residues. V was pared by 6 bases and J by 0 bases, with 16 bases between. The V gene's germline CDR1 is DFQATT and CDR2 SNEGSKA (reference sequence). The chain's CDR3 is CSADSAIVSTDTQYF. DNA for the CDR3: TGCAGTGCCGATTCAGCAATCGTTAGCACAGATACGCAGTATTTT.

This clonotype was observed a few times. V usage is TRBV5-6 and J usage is TRBJ1-1; no firm D call. V gave up 4 bases and J gave up 1 base, with 8 bases separating them. The CDR3 sequence is 13 residues long. Germline V CDR1 and CDR2: SGHDT, YYEEEE. The CDR3 sequence is CASSPASNTEAFF. CDR3 in DNA: TGTGCCAGCAGCCCGGCATCGAACACTGAAGCTTTCTTT. Filled out from reference TRBV5-6 and TRBJ1-1, the complete variable domain reads DAGVTQSPTHLIKTRGQQVTLRCSPKSGHDTVSWYQQALGQGPQFIFQYYEEEERQRGNFPDRFSGHQFPNYSSELNVNALLLGDSALYLCASSPASNTEAFFGQGTRLTVV.

This clonotype was observed a handful of times. The chain is built from TRBV7-2 and TRBJ2-5, with TRBD2 matching 10 bases. CDR3 size: 16 residues. Germline CDR1 SGHTA, CDR2 FQGNSA. Trimming removed 2 bases from V and 4 bases from J; junction bases left unmatched: 7. In nucleotides, the CDR3 is TGTGCCAGCAGCTTAAAAAGCGGGAGGGCCGGAGAGACCCAGTACTTC. It specifies CASSLKSGRAGETQYF.

This clonotype showed up just a few times. The chain joins TRBV28 to TRBJ2-7, with 7 nucleotides matching TRBD2. CDR3 length equals 14 residues. V dropped 1 base and J dropped 4; count of bases not matched to a gene: 4. Germline assignment: CDR1 MDHEN and CDR2 SYDVKM. The CDR3 nucleotides read TGTGCCAGCAGTTTATTTCAGGGAGGGTACGAGCAGTACTTC. Its protein is CASSLFQGGYEQYF.

This clonotype was counted between two and nine times. The chain carries TRBV11-2 and TRBJ2-7, with 8 bases identical to TRBD1. V lost 5 bases and J lost 4; bases outside the gene matches: 10. From germline, CDR1 is SGHAT and CDR2 FQNNGV. The CDR3 runs 15 residues. CDR3 nucleotides: TGTGCCAGCAGCGTGCCTGGGACAGGACTATACGAGCAGTACTTC. Its protein is CASSVPGTGLYEQYF.

This chain uses TRBV11-2 with TRBJ2-3, with D unresolved. The CDR3 has 14 residues. Germline V gene data show CDR1 as SGHAT and CDR2 as FQNNGV. V shed 3 bases and J shed 2 bases, with 9 bases lying between them. The CDR3 DNA reads TGTGCCAGCAGCTTGGCGGTTATCACAGATACGCAGTATTTT. As protein: CASSLAVITDTQYF.

The chain carries TRBV20-1 and TRBJ2-1, with a weak D call TRBD1 (5 bases). Germline CDR1 and CDR2: DFQATT and SNEGSKA (reference sequence). Trimming took 5 bases from V and 4 from J, leaving 12 bases between them. The CDR3 runs 13 residues. In nucleotides, the CDR3 is TGCAGTGCTGCTGGGGCTTCATACAATGAGCAGTTCTTC. This encodes CSAAGASYNEQFF.

This clonotype turned up a few times. The rearrangement uses TRBV29-1 and TRBJ2-7; D is perhaps TRBD1 or TRBD2 (6 bases each). Germline lookup yields CDR1 SQVTM and CDR2 ANQGSEA. The CDR3 covers 13 residues. V was trimmed by 3 bases and J by 4 bases, leaving 13 bases between them. The CDR3 nucleotides read TGCAGCGTTGACGGGGGACATTTGTACGAGCAGTACTTC. This encodes CSVDGGHLYEQYF.

This clonotype came up a few times. The rearrangement links TRBV7-9 to TRBJ2-1, with D unclear. Germline CDR1 reads SEHNR; CDR2 reads FQNEAQ (reference sequence). Trimming pared 0 bases from V and 2 bases from J, leaving 8 bases between. The CDR3 loop spans 15 amino acids. The CDR3 region has the DNA TGTGCCAGCAGCTTAGCAGGGTTGACCTACAATGAGCAGTTCTTC. Residues: CASSLAGLTYNEQFF. Together with reference TRBV7-9 and TRBJ2-1, the CDR3 gives the full variable domain: DTGVSQNPRHKITKRGQNVTFRCDPISEHNRLYWYRQTLGQGPEFLTYFQNEAQLEKSRLLSDRFSAERPKGSFSTLEIQRTEQGDSAMYLCASSLAGLTYNEQFFGPGTRLTVL.

This chain joins TRBV5-1 and TRBJ1-6, with a weak D call TRBD1 (6 bases). Germline V gives CDR1 SGHRS, CDR2 YFSETQ. The CDR3 runs to 15 residues. Trimming shortened V by 3 bases and J by 5 bases, and 12 bases separated the two germline ends. The CDR3 coding sequence is TGCGCCAGCAGCTGGGCAGGGGAAAATAATTCACCCCTCCACTTT. Translated: CASSWAGENNSPLHF.

The chain employs TRBV18 and TRBJ1-2; the match to TRBD1 covers 9 bases. Trimming at V came to 3 bases and at J to 6 bases, leaving 8 bases not matched to a gene. The germline CDR1 and CDR2 sequences are KGHSH and LQKENI. The CDR3 has 15 residues. The DNA of the CDR3 is TGTGCCAGCTCACCGGGACAGGGAACTATGGATGGCTACACCTTC. This sequence encodes CASSPGQGTMDGYTF.

This chain links TRBV20-1 with TRBJ2-3; TRBD2 agrees at 9 bases. Germline lookup yields CDR1 DFQATT and CDR2 SNEGSKA (reference sequence). V gave up 2 bases and J gave up 3 bases; unmatched junction bases: 6. There are 15 residues in the CDR3. DNA for the CDR3: TGCAGTGCTAGAATCAGCGGGGGGCCAACAGATACGCAGTATTTT. It is translated as CSARISGGPTDTQYF.

The chain couples TRBV24-1 to TRBJ2-1; 9 bases are a match to TRBD1. The CDR3 extends over 16 amino acids. V was pared by 4 bases and J by 9 bases, with 12 bases of the junction left unmatched. In germline, CDR1 is KGHDR, CDR2 SFDVKD. CDR3 sequence reads: CATSDRGQGKEGEQFF. The CDR3 nucleotides read TGTGCCACCAGTGACAGGGGACAGGGAAAGGAAGGTGAGCAGTTCTTC.

The genes are TRBV6-2 or TRBV6-3 and TRBJ2-7; 12 bases fit TRBD1. Looked up from germline, CDR1 is MNHEY and CDR2 is SVGEGT. The V and J ends lost 9 bases and 5 bases, in that order; junction bases with no gene match: 8. This CDR3 region has 14 residues. CDR3 amino acids: CASARDRGQNEQYF. DNA for the CDR3: TGTGCCAGTGCCCGGGACAGGGGGCAGAACGAGCAGTACTTC.

V and J are TRBV5-6 and TRBJ2-7; D unresolved. V shed 4 bases and J shed 3 bases, with 8 bases lying between them. This CDR3 has 12 residues. Per the germline V gene, CDR1 is SGHDT and CDR2 is YYEEEE. CDR3 DNA sequence: TGTGCCAGCAGCCAAACCAACTACGAGCAGTACTTC. This translates into CASSQTNYEQYF.

The CDR3 here is CASRGGTGVSEQYF. The DNA for the CDR3 is TGTGCCAGCAGAGGGGGGACAGGGGTTTCCGAGCAGTACTTC. V usage is TRBV25-1 and J usage is TRBJ2-7; TRBD1 agrees at 10 bases. With V trimmed by 6 bases and J by 6 bases, 8 bases remained unmatched. This CDR3 contains 14 residues. Germline V lookup: CDR1 MGHDK, CDR2 SYGVNS.

This chain uses TRBV18 with TRBJ1-2, with 7 bases matching TRBD1. CDR1 KGHSH and CDR2 LQKENI come from the germline V gene. V was pared by 2 bases and J by 6 bases, with 3 bases of the junction left unmatched. This CDR3 comprises 13 residues. The CDR3 reads CASSPGQEHGYTF. The DNA of the CDR3 is TGTGCCAGCTCACCAGGACAGGAACATGGCTACACCTTC.

This clonotype was detected a few times. V and J are TRBV5-1 and TRBJ2-7; D is possibly TRBD1 (6 bases). CDR3 length equals 15 residues. V was shortened by 0 bases and J by 5 bases, with 15 bases between the two germline ends. Germline CDR1 reads SGHRS; CDR2 reads YFSETQ. CDR3 residues: CASSLASQGIDEQYF. The CDR3 nucleotides are TGCGCCAGCAGCTTGGCCTCACAGGGAATCGACGAGCAGTACTTC.

J is TRBJ1-1 and V is TRBV5-1; 7 bases map to TRBD1. The germline V gene encodes CDR1 SGHRS and CDR2 YFSETQ. This CDR3 has 15 amino acids. Trimming took 4 bases from V and 8 from J; bases not matched to a gene: 14. CDR3 loop: CASSLDRVGPTEAFF. CDR3 coding DNA: TGCGCCAGCAGCCTAGACAGGGTAGGCCCCACCGAAGCTTTCTTT.

The table lists this clonotype with a few counts. This chain connects TRBV6-1 to TRBJ1-4; D perhaps matches TRBD1 (5 bases). CDR1 and CDR2 (germline): MNHNS, SASEGT. The CDR3 length is 14 residues. Trimming left V 4 bases short and J 0 bases short, with 6 bases between. The CDR3 nucleotides read TGTGCCAGCAGTGGACAGTCAACTAATGAAAAACTGTTTTTT. It encodes CASSGQSTNEKLFF.

This clonotype was picked up a small number of times. In nucleotides, the CDR3 is TGTGCCATCAGTGAGTTTGATAATTTGAATGAGCAGTTCTTC. It translates to CAISEFDNLNEQFF. The chain links TRBV10-3 to TRBJ2-1; D not resolved. Trimming left V 1 base short and J 7 bases short, with 11 bases between. There are 14 residues in the CDR3. From germline, CDR1 is ENHRY and CDR2 SYGVKD.

This clonotype turned up a few times. This chain links TRBV24-1 with TRBJ1-5; D call uncertain. This CDR3 contains 14 residues. Germline V gene lookup returns CDR1 KGHDR and CDR2 SFDVKD. The V gene lost 1 base and the J gene lost 5 bases, with 8 bases spanning the gap. The CDR3: CATSDLEGHQPQHF. CDR3 nucleotides: TGTGCCACCAGTGATTTAGAGGGCCATCAGCCCCAGCATTTT.

This clonotype was seen ten or more times. This chain uses TRBV12-3 or TRBV12-4 with TRBJ2-1, with 8 bases that match TRBD2. The CDR3 has 15 residues. The J segment lost 0 bases and the V segment lost 8 bases, leaving 6 bases of the junction unmatched. The CDR3 nucleotides read TGTGCCAGCGGGAGCGGGGGAGCCTCCTACAATGAGCAGTTCTTC. As protein: CASGSGGASYNEQFF.